This TCR beta chain was captured in a study of vaccination and CD4 T cells after COVID-19. Germline loops: CDR1 SGHAT, CDR2 FQDESV (reference sequence). The germline V and J ends were trimmed by 2 bases and 0 bases, with 7 bases remaining between them. CDR3 length equals 14 residues. Researchers used the Oncomine TCR Beta short-read assay to sequence DNA from cultured CD4+ T cells. MiXCR, applied by TCRdb to the PCR reads, yields one record per CDR3 protein. The table lists thousands of distinct CDR3 sequences, 48% of them singletons. The treatment: roughly ten-day PBMC culture with coronavirus spike peptide pools or control peptides (ViraFEST assay). In regard to this clonotype: Its antigen is currently unknown.

This clonotype originated in a human donor who had recovered from COVID-19. Sequencing was done on a sample of CD4+ T cells from blood, cultured in vitro. This rearrangement joins TRBV11-1 to TRBJ1-1; perhaps TRBD1 as D (5 bases). CDR3 in DNA: TGTGCCAGCAGCTTAAGCAGGGTGAACACTGAAGCTTTCTTT. Protein product: CASSLSRVNTEAFF.